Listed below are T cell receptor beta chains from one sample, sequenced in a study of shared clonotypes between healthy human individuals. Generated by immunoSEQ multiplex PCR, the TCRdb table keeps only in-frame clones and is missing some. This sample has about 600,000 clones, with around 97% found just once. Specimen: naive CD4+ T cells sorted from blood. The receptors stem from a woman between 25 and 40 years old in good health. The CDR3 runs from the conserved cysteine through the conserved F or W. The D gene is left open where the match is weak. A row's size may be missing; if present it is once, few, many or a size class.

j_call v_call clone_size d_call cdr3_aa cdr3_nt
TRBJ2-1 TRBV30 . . CAVDSSSPYNEQFF TGTGCCGTTGACTCTAGTTCGCCCTACAATGAGCAGTTCTTC
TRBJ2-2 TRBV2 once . CASSEAQQNTGELFF TGTGCCAGCAGTGAAGCCCAGCAGAACACCGGGGAGCTGTTTTTT
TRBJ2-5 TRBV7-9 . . CASSLVSGETQYF TGTGCCAGCAGCTTAGTGTCTGGAGAGACCCAGTACTTC
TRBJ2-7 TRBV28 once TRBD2 CASSLGFSGRIDEQYF TGTGCCAGCAGTTTAGGTTTTAGCGGGAGAATCGACGAGCAGTACTTC
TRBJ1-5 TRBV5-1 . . CASSPRRGTFSNQPQHF TGCGCCAGCAGCCCGCGGCGGGGTACTTTTAGCAATCAGCCCCAGCATTTT
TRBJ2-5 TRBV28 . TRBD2 CASSYRDYRQETQYF TGTGCCAGCAGTTACCGGGACTATCGCCAAGAGACCCAGTACTTC
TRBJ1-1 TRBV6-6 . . CASSYSSGVDTEAFF TGTGCCAGCAGTTACTCGTCGGGGGTTGACACTGAAGCTTTCTTT
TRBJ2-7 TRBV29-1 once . CSVAGASYEQYF TGCAGCGTGGCGGGCGCGTCCTACGAGCAGTACTTC
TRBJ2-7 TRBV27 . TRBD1 CASSLSGTGSYEQYF TGTGCCAGCAGTTTATCCGGGACAGGGTCCTACGAGCAGTACTTC
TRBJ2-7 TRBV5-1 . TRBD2 CASSRILAGEDEQYF TGCGCCAGCAGCCGAATACTAGCGGGAGAAGACGAGCAGTACTTC
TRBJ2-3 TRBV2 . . CASSSDYSDTQYF TGTGCCAGCAGTTCGGACTACTCAGATACGCAGTATTTT
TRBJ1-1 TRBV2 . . CASSEIQEGTEAFF TGTGCCAGCAGTGAGATACAGGAGGGCACTGAAGCTTTCTTT
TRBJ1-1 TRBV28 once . CASSIQVLGTEAFF TGTGCCAGCAGCATACAGGTATTAGGTACTGAAGCTTTCTTT
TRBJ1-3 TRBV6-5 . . CASSYSYMSGNTIYF TGTGCCAGCAGTTACTCGTACATGTCTGGAAACACCATATATTTT
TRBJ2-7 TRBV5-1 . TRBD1 CASGRTGPTYEQYF TGCGCCAGCGGAAGGACAGGGCCCACCTACGAGCAGTACTTC
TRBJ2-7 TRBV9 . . CASSAGRSSDEQYF TGTGCCAGCAGCGCGGGTCGGTCCTCGGACGAGCAGTACTTC
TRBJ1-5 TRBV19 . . CASSRGGSYQPQHF TGTGCCAGTAGTAGGGGGGGTAGCTATCAGCCCCAGCATTTT
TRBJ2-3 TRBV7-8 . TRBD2 CASSLASGRGHDTQYF TGTGCCAGCAGCTTAGCTAGCGGGAGGGGGCATGATACGCAGTATTTT
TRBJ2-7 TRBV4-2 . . CASSQEVTAGPSYEQYF TGTGCCAGCAGCCAAGAAGTTACAGCGGGCCCCTCCTACGAGCAGTACTTC
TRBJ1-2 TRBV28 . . CASSTTGNYGYTF TGTGCCAGCAGCACAACAGGGAACTATGGCTACACCTTC
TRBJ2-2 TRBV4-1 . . CASSRDSVGRTGELFF TGCGCCAGCAGCCGCGACAGCGTTGGACGCACCGGGGAGCTGTTTTTT
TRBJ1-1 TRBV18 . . CASSPRAGDVTEAFF TGTGCCAGCTCACCACGGGCAGGGGATGTGACTGAAGCTTTCTTT
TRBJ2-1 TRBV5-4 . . CASSFDFYNEQFF TGTGCCAGCAGCTTTGACTTCTACAATGAGCAGTTCTTC
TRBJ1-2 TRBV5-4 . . CASSLALGRHYGYTF TGTGCCAGCAGCTTGGCCCTCGGCAGACACTATGGCTACACCTTC
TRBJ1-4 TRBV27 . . CASSLFAGRRANEKLFF TGTGCCAGCAGTTTATTTGCGGGGCGCAGGGCTAATGAAAAACTGTTTTTT
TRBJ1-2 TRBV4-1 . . CASSPSGGALFLRVYGYTF TGCGCCAGCAGCCCCTCGGGGGGGGCGCTTTTTCTCCGAGTCTATGGCTACACCTTC
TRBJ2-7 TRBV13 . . CASSAWGSSYEQYF TGTGCCAGCAGCGCCTGGGGTAGCTCCTACGAGCAGTACTTC
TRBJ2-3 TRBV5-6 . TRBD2 CASSLGAGGSIPADTQYF TGTGCCAGCAGCTTGGGGGCGGGAGGGTCTATCCCCGCGGATACGCAGTATTTT
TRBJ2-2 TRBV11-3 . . CASSLVGPNTGELFF TGTGCCAGCAGCTTAGTTGGCCCGAACACCGGGGAGCTGTTTTTT
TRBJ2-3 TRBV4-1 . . CASSPGRFGSSTDTQYF TGCGCCAGCAGCCCAGGCAGGTTTGGGAGTAGCACAGATACGCAGTATTTT
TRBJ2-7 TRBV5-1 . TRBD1 CASSHNRDSGFYEQYF TGCGCCAGCAGCCATAATCGGGACAGTGGATTCTACGAGCAGTACTTC